One and the same sample provided the 10 T cell receptor beta chains below, sequenced in a study of cytomegalovirus exposure and HLA in healthy donors. Clones were sequenced by immunoSEQ multiplex PCR, and TCRdb holds only the in-frame ones, with some missing. The sample lists under 140,000 clones, about nine tenths occurring once. The specimen sequenced was PBMCs. The receptors stem from a woman between 18 and 30 years old in good health and CMV-seronegative.

This clone was seen just once. The rearrangement joins TRBV4-2 to TRBJ1-1, with 8 bases matching TRBD1. V dropped 2 bases and J dropped 3; count of bases not matched to a gene: 14. The CDR3 is made up of 18 amino acids. Germline CDR1 LGHNA, CDR2 YNFKEQ. The DNA of the CDR3 is TGTGCCAGCAGCCAACCAAGACCTGGACAGGGCGTGGACACTGAAGCTTTCTTT. Residues: CASSQPRPGQGVDTEAFF.

This rearrangement joins TRBV7-2 to TRBJ2-7; TRBD2 might be the D (5 bases). This CDR3 has 14 amino acids. From germline, CDR1 is SGHTA and CDR2 FQGNSA. Trimming pared 11 bases from V and 3 bases from J, leaving 20 bases between. The CDR3 sequence is CASNTGSQFYEQYF. The CDR3 DNA reads as TGTGCCTCTAACACGGGGTCCCAGTTCTACGAGCAGTACTTC.

The chain recombines TRBV28 with TRBJ2-5, with D maybe TRBD2 (5 bases). The germline V and J ends were trimmed by 7 bases and 5 bases, with 14 bases remaining between them. This CDR3 is built from 13 residues. CDR1 MDHEN and CDR2 SYDVKM come from the germline V gene. The CDR3 DNA follows: TGTGCCAGCACCTCGGGAATGCGGGAGACCCAGTACTTC. This sequence encodes CASTSGMRETQYF. Filled out from reference TRBV28 and TRBJ2-5, the complete variable domain reads DVKVTQSSRYLVKRTGEKVFLECVQDMDHENMFWYRQDPGLGLRLIYFSYDVKMKEKGDIPEGYSVSREKKERFSLILESASTNQTSMYLCASTSGMRETQYFGPGTRLLVL.

The chain employs TRBV2 and TRBJ2-1, with unresolved D. Trimming left V 8 bases short and J 7 bases short, with 9 bases between. The CDR3 sequence is 11 residues long. Germline CDR1 SNHLY, CDR2 FYNNEI. The CDR3 loop is CASRYGNEQFF. DNA of the CDR3: TGTGCCAGCCGGTACGGGAATGAGCAGTTCTTC.

V is TRBV27 and J is TRBJ1-1; TRBD1 matches 9 bases. This CDR3 comprises 13 residues. Germline V gene lookup returns CDR1 MNHEY and CDR2 SMNVEV (reference sequence). The V gene end was trimmed by 5 bases and the J gene end by 7 bases; junction bases not matched to a gene: 5. The DNA of the CDR3 is TGTGCCAGCAGTCAGGGGACAGGGAATGAAGCTTTCTTT. Protein: CASSQGTGNEAFF.

This chain connects TRBV7-2 to TRBJ1-3; 8 positions match TRBD1. This CDR3 spans 19 amino acids. Losses at the gene ends were 5 bases for V and 0 bases for J; bases not matched to a gene: 15. Looked up from germline, CDR1 is SGHTA and CDR2 is FQGNSA. The CDR3: CASSMDRVDLLVSGNTIYF. The DNA for the CDR3 is TGTGCCAGCAGCATGGACAGGGTGGACCTATTAGTCTCTGGAAACACCATATATTTT.

V usage is TRBV13 and J usage is TRBJ2-7, with D possibly matching TRBD2 (5 bases). CDR1 and CDR2 from the germline V gene are PRHDT and FYEKMQ (reference sequence). Trimming removed 0 bases from V and 6 bases from J, with 9 bases in between. This CDR3 is built from 13 residues. CDR3 loop: CASSLGAEGEQYF. In DNA, the CDR3 is TGTGCCAGCAGCTTAGGAGCGGAAGGCGAGCAGTACTTC.

The DNA of the CDR3 is TGTGCCTGGAGCCCAGTGAGGACTAGCGGGGGGGCCCAAGAGACCCAGTACTTC. Translating it yields CAWSPVRTSGGAQETQYF. V usage is TRBV30 and J usage is TRBJ2-5, with 15 bases identical to TRBD2. The J segment lost 1 base and the V segment lost 3 bases, leaving 9 bases of the junction unmatched. Germline V gene data show CDR1 as GTSNPN and CDR2 as SVGIG (reference sequence). This CDR3 has 18 amino acids.

V and J are TRBV7-8 and TRBJ1-2; D remains ambiguous. CDR1 and CDR2 (germline): SGHVS, FQNEAQ. V was pared by 5 bases and J by 8 bases, with 18 bases between. This CDR3 is 14 amino acids long. The CDR3 DNA follows: TGTGCCAGCAGCCTTGCCTCGGGTATCGAGGGCTACACCTTC. This translates into CASSLASGIEGYTF.

The chain carries TRBV11-2 and TRBJ1-2, with a possible D match to TRBD1 (5 bases). The length of the CDR3 is 13 residues. CDR1 is SGHAT, CDR2 FQNNGV, per germline. V was shortened by 5 bases and J by 8 bases, with 15 bases between the two germline ends. The CDR3 loop is CASSVDTPGGYTF. The DNA for the CDR3 is TGTGCCAGCAGCGTGGACACCCCAGGGGGCTACACCTTC.